These 20 T cell receptor beta chains originate from one sample sequenced in a study of shared clonotypes between healthy human individuals. Clones were read by immunoSEQ multiplex PCR, and TCRdb kept only the in-frame ones, dropping some. Of around 1,000,000 clones listed, about 72% are singletons. Material for sequencing was memory CD4+ T cells from PBMCs. As to subset: CD45RA-negative fraction. These receptors were collected from a young man in good health. Some clones in this sample may be carry-over from other donors' samples.

This clone showed up just a few times. The V call is TRBV10-3, the J call TRBJ2-7, with 7 positions matching TRBD2. The CDR3 runs 14 residues. Germline lookup yields CDR1 ENHRY and CDR2 SYGVKD. The V and J ends lost 6 bases and 5 bases, in that order; junction bases with no gene match: 10. The CDR3 DNA sequence: TGTGCCATCAGGGCGCGGGAGTCCCAGAACGAGCAGTACTTC. It codes for CAIRARESQNEQYF.

The rearrangement joins TRBV7-2 to TRBJ1-5, with D possibly TRBD1 on 5 matching bases. Per the germline V gene, CDR1 is SGHTA and CDR2 is FQGNSA. The CDR3 runs 18 residues. V lost 2 bases, J lost 5 bases, and 22 bases lay in between. CDR3: CASSLSAPERGSDQPQHF. The CDR3 region has the DNA TGTGCCAGCAGCTTATCCGCCCCCGAACGGGGGTCCGATCAGCCCCAGCATTTT.

On this clone itself: The same CDR3 also results from other DNA sequences found in this sample. The V and J genes are TRBV7-3 and TRBJ2-3, with a weak D call TRBD1 (7 bases). V was clipped by 5 bases and J by 0 bases, with 15 bases between them. Germline CDR1 and CDR2: SGHTA and FQGTGA. The CDR3 is made up of 16 amino acids. The CDR3 protein is CASSLQGGRSTDTQYF. CDR3 sequence (DNA): TGTGCCAGCAGCCTCCAGGGGGGCAGGAGCACAGATACGCAGTATTTT.

This chain connects TRBV5-1 to TRBJ2-5; TRBD1 matches at 10 bases. Trimming cost V 4 bases and J 3 bases; bases outside gene matches: 6. Germline CDR1 reads SGHRS; CDR2 reads YFSETQ. The CDR3 loop spans 15 amino acids. The CDR3 coding sequence is TGCGCCAGCAGCCGGGGACAGGGGTTTGAAGAGACCCAGTACTTC. This codes for CASSRGQGFEETQYF.

CDR3 protein: CASSFMTSGTYEQYF. As DNA, the CDR3 is TGCGCCAGCAGCTTCATGACTAGCGGAACCTACGAGCAGTACTTC. J is TRBJ2-7 and V is TRBV5-1; 9 nucleotides align to TRBD2. Germline lookup yields CDR1 SGHRS and CDR2 YFSETQ. This CDR3 is 15 amino acids long. Trimming cost V 2 bases and J 2 bases; bases outside gene matches: 5.

The chain recombines TRBV11-2 with TRBJ2-3; D is possibly TRBD2 (6 bases). The ends were cut back, 4 bases at V and 3 bases at J, with 17 bases in the middle. The CDR3 has 16 amino acids. The germline V gene encodes CDR1 SGHAT and CDR2 FQNNGV. The CDR3 DNA sequence: TGTGCCAGCAGCTACCGTCAGACTAGACCGACAGATACGCAGTATTTT. It encodes CASSYRQTRPTDTQYF.

This chain joins TRBV7-2 and TRBJ2-5; D uncertain. Germline CDR1 SGHTA, CDR2 FQGNSA. This CDR3 comprises 12 residues. Trimming cost V 4 bases and J 5 bases, with 8 bases left between them. The CDR3 sequence: CASSSGMETQYF. The CDR3 nucleotides read TGTGCCAGCAGCTCAGGAATGGAGACCCAGTACTTC.

As for this clone: This sequence may be a read error, since a much larger clone differs from it by one base. This chain joins TRBV6-4 and TRBJ2-3; 8 bases align to TRBD2. V lost 0 bases and J lost 1; bases outside the gene matches: 0. There are 15 residues in the CDR3. Germline V lookup: CDR1 MRHNA, CDR2 SNTAGT. The CDR3 nucleotides are TGTGCCAGCAGTGACTCTAGCGGGGGCACAGATACGCAGTATTTT. It translates to CASSDSSGGTDTQYF.

The rearrangement joins TRBV5-6 to TRBJ2-3; 8 nucleotides agree with TRBD2. CDR1 is SGHDT and CDR2 is YYEEEE in the germline V gene. This CDR3 is 14 amino acids long. The J segment lost 8 bases and the V segment lost 6 bases, leaving 11 bases of the junction unmatched. The CDR3 loop reads CASILWTSPGTQYF. Written as DNA, the CDR3 is TGTGCCAGCATCCTATGGACTAGCCCAGGTACGCAGTATTTT.

This clone occurred a few times. The chain uses TRBV29-1 and TRBJ2-5; weak D call: TRBD2 (6 bases). The V gene lost 3 bases and the J gene lost 5 bases, with 13 bases spanning the gap. The CDR3 totals 13 residues. CDR1 and CDR2 (germline): SQVTM, ANQGSEA. CDR3 sequence: CSVEAEGRETQYF. In nucleotides, the CDR3 is TGCAGCGTTGAGGCGGAGGGTCGGGAGACCCAGTACTTC.

The chain's CDR3 is CAISVAGGSGYEQYF. CDR3 in DNA: TGTGCCATCAGTGTAGCGGGAGGTTCCGGATACGAGCAGTACTTC. This chain links TRBV10-3 with TRBJ2-7; 10 bases line up with TRBD2. Germline-derived CDR1 and CDR2 are ENHRY and SYGVKD. The V gene end was trimmed by 4 bases and the J gene end by 4 bases; junction bases not matched to a gene: 7. The length of the CDR3 is 15 residues.

The genes are TRBV2 and TRBJ1-2; D remains unclear. V dropped 1 base and J dropped 3 bases, with 12 bases sitting between them. The CDR3 runs to 15 residues. CDR1 and CDR2 (germline): SNHLY, FYNNEI. CDR3 in DNA: TGTGCCAGCAGTGAAGAGATGACATTCGACTATGGCTACACCTTC. Its translation is CASSEEMTFDYGYTF.

The chain couples TRBV4-1 to TRBJ2-3; 9 nucleotides line up with TRBD2. The CDR3 has 19 residues. The V segment lost 1 base and the J segment 3 bases; nucleotides outside the gene matches: 14. Germline V gives CDR1 MGHRA, CDR2 YSYEKL. This chain's CDR3 is CASSQAGTSFLQRTDTQYF. The CDR3 nucleotides are TGCGCCAGCAGCCAAGCCGGGACTAGCTTCTTACAACGGACAGATACGCAGTATTTT.

This clone was found a few times. The chain has TRBV6-1 and TRBJ2-2; D is undetermined. This CDR3 has 13 residues. The V gene's germline CDR1 is MNHNS and CDR2 SASEGT. V was shortened by 3 bases and J by 1 base, with 3 bases between the two germline ends. CDR3 nucleotide sequence: TGTGCCAGCAGTGACGGGAACACCGGGGAGCTGTTTTTT. Residues: CASSDGNTGELFF.

This clone was picked up a small number of times. This chain uses TRBV11-2 with TRBJ2-1, with unresolved D. Germline CDR1 SGHAT, CDR2 FQNNGV. This CDR3 comprises 11 residues. The germline V and J ends were trimmed by 1 base and 10 bases, with 5 bases remaining between them. CDR3 DNA: TGTGCCAGCAGCTTAGGTCTAGAGCAGTTCTTC. Its translation: CASSLGLEQFF.

The gene calls are TRBV11-2 and TRBJ2-3; 8 bases map to TRBD2. The CDR3 is made up of 16 amino acids. J gave up 2 bases and V 7 bases, and 11 bases lay outside the gene matches. The germline V gene encodes CDR1 SGHAT and CDR2 FQNNGV. The CDR3 coding sequence is TGTGCCAGCACCCGGCTAGCGGGCGCCTACACAGATACGCAGTATTTT. This sequence encodes CASTRLAGAYTDTQYF.

This rearrangement joins TRBV9 to TRBJ2-2; 8 bases align to TRBD2. The germline CDR1 and CDR2 sequences are SGDLS and YYNGEE. With V trimmed by 0 bases and J by 5 bases, 9 bases remained unmatched. The CDR3 has 17 amino acids. The CDR3: CASSVEAGRAGTGELFF. CDR3 DNA sequence: TGTGCCAGCAGCGTAGAGGCCGGGAGGGCCGGGACCGGGGAGCTGTTTTTT. Looking up the rest from reference TRBV9 and TRBJ2-2 gives the full variable domain: DSGVTQTPKHLITATGQRVTLRCSPRSGDLSVYWYQQSLDQGLQFLIQYYNGEERAKGNILERFSAQQFPDLHSELNLSSLELGDSALYFCASSVEAGRAGTGELFFGEGSRLTVL.

The gene calls are TRBV28 and TRBJ1-2; D gene ambiguous. The CDR3 has 15 residues. CDR1 is MDHEN and CDR2 is SYDVKM in the germline V gene. Trimming stripped 4 bases from V and 7 bases from J, with 19 bases between. The CDR3 nucleotides read TGTGCCAGCAGTTCCCCGAGAGTATACCACTCTGGCTACACCTTC. Amino acids: CASSSPRVYHSGYTF.

The chain employs TRBV9 and TRBJ1-1; TRBD1 is a possible D gene (6 bases). This CDR3 comprises 15 residues. Germline V gene sequence: CDR1 SGDLS, CDR2 YYNGEE. V was cut by 3 bases and J by 0 bases, with 12 bases left in between. CDR3 bases: TGTGCCAGCAGCGCCCAACAGGGTATGAACACTGAAGCTTTCTTT. This encodes CASSAQQGMNTEAFF.

This rearrangement joins TRBV5-6 to TRBJ2-2; tentatively, D is TRBD2 (5 bases). The CDR3 covers 15 residues. The ends were cut back, 4 bases at V and 4 bases at J, with 14 bases in the middle. CDR1 and CDR2 from the germline V gene are SGHDT and YYEEEE. The CDR3 DNA reads as TGTGCCAGCAGCCGTGCACTAGGGTCCACCGGGGAGCTGTTTTTT. It specifies CASSRALGSTGELFF.